This T cell receptor (beta chain) originates from a study of shared clonotypes between healthy human individuals. This CDR3 is 15 amino acids long. In germline, CDR1 is MGHRA, CDR2 YSYEKL. V was pared by 4 bases and J by 8 bases, with 8 bases of the junction left unmatched. The data were produced by immunoSEQ multiplex PCR, yet TCRdb's version contains in-frame clones alone and is incomplete. The profile covers around 1,900,000 clones, with 80% to 95% appearing a single time and less than 2% taken by the ten largest. Naive-designated CD8 cells lacked CD45RO, were positively enriched for CCR7, and omitted terminally differentiated effector memory CD45RA+ cells.

The clonotype originates from a man younger than 35 in good health. Some clones in this sample may be carry-over from other donors' samples. This sequence joins TRBV4-1 and TRBJ2-1; 10 nucleotides match TRBD2. The sequenced material came from naive CD8+ T cells from PBMCs. CDR3 sequence reads: CASSPLAGKRDEQFF. The CDR3 DNA is TGCGCCAGCAGCCCACTAGCGGGGAAGAGGGATGAGCAGTTCTTC.